This section outlines one TCR beta chain sequence together with its context. Its antigen is not known. Treatment described: some 20 received Ad26.COV2.S at low or high dose, single or two shots; about five received placebo; per-sample allocation not given. Sampling was done on day 63 after the first vaccine or placebo injection. This Boston cohort included adults aged 18-55 years. These data come from a study of Ad26.COV2.S vaccination and SARS-CoV-2 variants. The wider study: Each vaccinee took Ad26.COV2.S intramuscularly, once or twice 56 days apart. Study-wide results and caveats: An underestimation of total T cell responses may have resulted from the TCR breadth and depth analyses. Across vaccine and placebo recipients, the breadth of non-spike TCRs was similar.

The CDR3 consists of 17 residues. Germline lookup yields CDR1 MNHEY and CDR2 SVGEGT. V was cut by 4 bases and J by 8 bases, with 25 bases left in between. Generated by immunoSEQ multiplex PCR, the TCRdb table keeps only in-frame clones and is missing some. The sample carries 290,000 or so clones, around 87% recorded once. Sequenced material: peripheral blood, taken in a trial of Ad26.COV2.S vaccine versus placebo. The rearrangement uses TRBV6-2 or TRBV6-3 and TRBJ2-3; D is possibly TRBD2 (7 bases). The sequence was obtained from a person aged 18-60 years who received the Ad26.COV2.S COVID-19 vaccine or a placebo. CDR3 protein: CASSLSSSGGPVATQYF. CDR3 bases: TGTGCCAGCAGTTTGTCCTCTTCCGGGGGGCCCGTAGCTACGCAGTATTTT.